This T cell receptor (beta chain) was sequenced in a study of Ad26.COV2.S vaccination and SARS-CoV-2 variants. V was shortened by 1 base and J by 0 bases, with 7 bases between the two germline ends. Germline CDR1 and CDR2: SGHDT and YYEEEE. The CDR3 is made up of 15 amino acids. Treatment indicated: approximately 18 received Ad26.COV2.S at low or high dose, single or two shots; about 5 received placebo; per-sample allocation not given. It was on day 63 after the first vaccine or placebo injection that samples were taken. Produced via immunoSEQ multiplex PCR; TCRdb's table is partial and in-frame only. The sample has about 680,000 clones; about 89% are singletons.

The material was peripheral blood, obtained in a trial of Ad26.COV2.S vaccine versus placebo. The chain employs TRBV5-6 and TRBJ2-2; D ambiguous. The receptor was isolated from a person between 18 and 59 years old who received the Ad26.COV2.S COVID-19 vaccine or a placebo. CDR3 DNA sequence: TGTGCCAGCAGCTTGACGACAACGAACACCGGGGAGCTGTTTTTT. This sequence encodes CASSLTTTNTGELFF.